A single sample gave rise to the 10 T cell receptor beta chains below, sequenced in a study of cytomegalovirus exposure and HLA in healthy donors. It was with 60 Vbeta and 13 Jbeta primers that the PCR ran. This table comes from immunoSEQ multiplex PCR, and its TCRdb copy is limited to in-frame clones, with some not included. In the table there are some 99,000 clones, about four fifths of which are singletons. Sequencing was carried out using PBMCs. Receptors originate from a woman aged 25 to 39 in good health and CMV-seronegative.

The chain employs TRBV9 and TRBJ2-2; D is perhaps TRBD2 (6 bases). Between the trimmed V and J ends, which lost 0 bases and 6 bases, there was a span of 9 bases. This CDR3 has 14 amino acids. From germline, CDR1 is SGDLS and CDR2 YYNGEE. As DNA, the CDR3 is TGTGCCAGCAGCGTAGTGGGGGAGGCCGGGGAGCTGTTTTTT. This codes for CASSVVGEAGELFF. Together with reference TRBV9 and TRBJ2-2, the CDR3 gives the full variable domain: DSGVTQTPKHLITATGQRVTLRCSPRSGDLSVYWYQQSLDQGLQFLIQYYNGEERAKGNILERFSAQQFPDLHSELNLSSLELGDSALYFCASSVVGEAGELFFGEGSRLTVL.

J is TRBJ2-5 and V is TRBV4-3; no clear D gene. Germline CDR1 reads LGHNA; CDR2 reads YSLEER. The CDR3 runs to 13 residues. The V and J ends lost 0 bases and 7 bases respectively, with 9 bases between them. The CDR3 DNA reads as TGCGCCAGCAGCCAAGAGCCGACTGGGACCCAGTACTTC. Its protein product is CASSQEPTGTQYF.

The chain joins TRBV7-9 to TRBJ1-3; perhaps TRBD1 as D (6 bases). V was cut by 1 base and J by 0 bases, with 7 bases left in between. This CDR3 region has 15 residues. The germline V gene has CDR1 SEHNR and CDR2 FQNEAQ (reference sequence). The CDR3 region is CASSLVGGSGNTIYF. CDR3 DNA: TGTGCCAGCAGCTTAGTAGGGGGCTCTGGAAACACCATATATTTT. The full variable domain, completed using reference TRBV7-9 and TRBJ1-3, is DTGVSQNPRHKITKRGQNVTFRCDPISEHNRLYWYRQTLGQGPEFLTYFQNEAQLEKSRLLSDRFSAERPKGSFSTLEIQRTEQGDSAMYLCASSLVGGSGNTIYFGEGSWLTVV.

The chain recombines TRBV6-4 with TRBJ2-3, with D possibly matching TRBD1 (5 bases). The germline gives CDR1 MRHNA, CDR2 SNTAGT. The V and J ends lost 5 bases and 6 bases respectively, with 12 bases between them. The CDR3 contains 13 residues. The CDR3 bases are TGTGCCAGCAGTTCAGGGCTTGGGGATACGCAGTATTTT. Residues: CASSSGLGDTQYF.

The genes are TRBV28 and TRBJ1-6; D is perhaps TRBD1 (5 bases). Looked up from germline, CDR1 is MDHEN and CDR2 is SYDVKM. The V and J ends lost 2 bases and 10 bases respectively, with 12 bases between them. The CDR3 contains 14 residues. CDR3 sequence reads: CASSLDRLLSPLHF. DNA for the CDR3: TGTGCCAGCAGTTTAGACAGATTGCTCTCACCCCTCCACTTT.

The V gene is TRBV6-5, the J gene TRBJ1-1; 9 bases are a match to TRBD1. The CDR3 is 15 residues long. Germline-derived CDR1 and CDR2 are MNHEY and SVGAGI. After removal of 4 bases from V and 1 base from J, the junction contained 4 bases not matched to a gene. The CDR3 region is CASSSAGQGNTEAFF. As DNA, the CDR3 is TGTGCCAGCAGTTCCGCGGGACAGGGGAACACTGAAGCTTTCTTT.

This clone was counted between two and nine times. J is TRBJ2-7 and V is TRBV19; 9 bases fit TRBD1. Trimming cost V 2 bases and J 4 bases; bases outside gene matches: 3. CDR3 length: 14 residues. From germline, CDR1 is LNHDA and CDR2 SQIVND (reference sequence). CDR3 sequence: CASSIRDREYEQYF. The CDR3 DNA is TGTGCCAGTAGTATAAGGGACAGGGAATACGAGCAGTACTTC.

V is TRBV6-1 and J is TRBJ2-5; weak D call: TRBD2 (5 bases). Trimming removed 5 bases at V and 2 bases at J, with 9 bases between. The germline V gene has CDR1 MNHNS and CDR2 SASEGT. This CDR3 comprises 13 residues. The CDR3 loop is CASSSGIQETQYF. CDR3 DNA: TGTGCCAGCAGTTCGGGGATACAAGAGACCCAGTACTTC.

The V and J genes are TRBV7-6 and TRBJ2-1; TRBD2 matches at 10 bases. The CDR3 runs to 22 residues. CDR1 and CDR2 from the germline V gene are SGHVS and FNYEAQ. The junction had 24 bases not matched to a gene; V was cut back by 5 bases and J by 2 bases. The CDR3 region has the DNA TGTGCCAGCAGCCGAACGAGGGGCATTGGACTAGCGGAGGGGCCCACCTACAATGAGCAGTTCTTC. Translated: CASSRTRGIGLAEGPTYNEQFF.

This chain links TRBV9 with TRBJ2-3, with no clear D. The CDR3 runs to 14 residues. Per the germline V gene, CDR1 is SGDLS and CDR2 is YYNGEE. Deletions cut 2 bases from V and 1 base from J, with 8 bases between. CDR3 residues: CASSVQQGTDTQYF. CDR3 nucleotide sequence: TGTGCCAGCAGCGTTCAGCAGGGCACAGATACGCAGTATTTT.